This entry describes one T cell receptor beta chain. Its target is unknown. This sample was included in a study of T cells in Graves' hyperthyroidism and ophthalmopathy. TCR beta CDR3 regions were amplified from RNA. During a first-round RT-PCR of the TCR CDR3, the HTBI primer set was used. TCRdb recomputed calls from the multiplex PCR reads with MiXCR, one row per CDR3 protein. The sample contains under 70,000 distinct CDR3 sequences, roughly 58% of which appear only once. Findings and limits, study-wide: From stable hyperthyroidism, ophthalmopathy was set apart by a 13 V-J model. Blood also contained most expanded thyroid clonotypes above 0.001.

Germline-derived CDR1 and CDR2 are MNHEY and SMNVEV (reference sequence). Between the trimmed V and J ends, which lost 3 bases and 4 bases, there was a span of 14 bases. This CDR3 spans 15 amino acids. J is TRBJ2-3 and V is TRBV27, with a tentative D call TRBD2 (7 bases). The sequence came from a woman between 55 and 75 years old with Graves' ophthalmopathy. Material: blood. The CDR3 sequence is CASSFRGGGADTQYF. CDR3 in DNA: TGTGCCAGCAGTTTCAGAGGGGGAGGGGCAGATACGCAGTATTTT.